A selection of T cell receptor beta chains follows, all from one sample in a study of Graves' ophthalmopathy and Graves' hyperthyroidism. TCRdb reanalysed the multiplex PCR reads using MiXCR and keeps one entry per CDR3 protein. The table includes hundreds of thousands of distinct CDR3 sequences, 22% detected once. Sequencing input: peripheral blood. The receptors derive from a young woman with stable Graves' hyperthyroidism. Some clones in this sample may be carry-over from other donors' samples. Each CDR3 is given with its conserved first and last residue. D genes are given only for firm matches. Size values are once, few and many counts, or a class for expanded clones, and some rows have none.

d_gene	v_gene	j_gene	abundance	CDR3nt	CDR3aa
TRBD1	TRBV6-5	TRBJ1-6	many	TGTGCCAGCAGTTACACCTACCGGGACAGTCGTTCACCCCTCCACTTT	CASSYTYRDSRSPLHF
-	TRBV29-1	TRBJ1-5	many	TGCAGCGTTGGACAGCCCCAGCATTTT	CSVGQPQHF
TRBD1	TRBV12-5	TRBJ1-1	few	TGTGCTAGTGGTTTGGTAGGGGGCGGAATCATGAACACTGAAGCTTTCTTT	CASGLVGGGIMNTEAFF
-	TRBV9	TRBJ1-1	many	TGTGCCAGCAGCGTAGACACGAACACTGAAGCTTTCTTT	CASSVDTNTEAFF
-	TRBV7-2	TRBJ2-7	-	TGTGTCAGCAGCCCACGTCAGGGTCCCTACGAGCAGTACTTC	CVSSPRQGPYEQYF
-	TRBV6-5	TRBJ2-7	many	TGTGCCAGCAGTTACTACTGGAGGGGGTACGAGCAGTACTTC	CASSYYWRGYEQYF
-	TRBV7-3	TRBJ2-7	many	TGTGCCAGCAGCTTATACATCGATAGGGTTGGGGACGAGCAGTACTTC	CASSLYIDRVGDEQYF
-	TRBV19	TRBJ2-7	few	TGTGCCAGTAGTATAGGGGGGGACAGCGCGACCTACGAGCAGTACTTC	CASSIGGDSATYEQYF
TRBD1	TRBV12-3/TRBV12-4	TRBJ1-1	many	TGTGCCAGCAGTGGGACAGAGGGCACTGAAGCTTTCTTT	CASSGTEGTEAFF
-	TRBV7-3	TRBJ2-3	many	TGTGCCAGCAGCTCGGGACTCTACCCCACAGATACGCAGTATTTT	CASSSGLYPTDTQYF
-	TRBV4-1	TRBJ1-1	-	TGCGCCAGCAGCCGCAGGGGAAGGATGAACACTGAAGCTTTCTTT	CASSRRGRMNTEAFF
-	TRBV27	TRBJ1-2	many	TGTGCCAGCAGTTTAACAGGGTACGACTATGGCTACACCTTC	CASSLTGYDYGYTF
-	TRBV10-3	TRBJ2-7	-	TGTGCCATCAGTGATGGCTCCTACGAGCAGTACTTC	CAISDGSYEQYF
-	TRBV20-1	TRBJ1-3	many	TGCAGTGCCTACCGGGACACCAGCTCTGGAAACACCATATATTTT	CSAYRDTSSGNTIYF
TRBD2	TRBV3-1	TRBJ2-2	few	TGTGCCAGCAGCCAACGGGGGGACACCGGGGAGCTGTTTTTT	CASSQRGDTGELFF
-	TRBV24-1	TRBJ2-7	many	TGTGCCACCAGTGATAGACAGGTGAACTACGAGCAGTACTTC	CATSDRQVNYEQYF
-	TRBV28	TRBJ1-1	many	TGTGCCAGCAGTTTGCCTCGTAGCACTGAAGCTTTCTTT	CASSLPRSTEAFF
TRBD2	TRBV12-3/TRBV12-4	TRBJ2-7	-	TGTGCCAGCAGTTTGTGGCGGGGGGTGACCTACGAGCAGTACTTC	CASSLWRGVTYEQYF
TRBD2	TRBV25-1	TRBJ2-4	many	TGTGCCAGCAGTGACGTTAGCGGGGGCACACGGTACTTC	CASSDVSGGTRYF
-	TRBV9	TRBJ1-2	many	TGTGCCAGCAGCGTTGGCAGTAACTATGGCTACACCTTC	CASSVGSNYGYTF
TRBD1	TRBV11-2	TRBJ1-1	many	TGTGCCAGCAGCACCACAGGGGAAACTGAAGCTTTCTTT	CASSTTGETEAFF
-	TRBV28	TRBJ1-2	many	TGTGCCAGCAGTTTAGGAGGGTCATGGGGTGGCTACACCTTC	CASSLGGSWGGYTF
-	TRBV12-5	TRBJ1-2	-	TGTGCTAGTGGTTTATGGGGGCCGGTCGGCTACACCTTC	CASGLWGPVGYTF
-	TRBV28	TRBJ2-7	many	TGTGCCAGCAGCCAACCCCTGGGCTCCTACGAGCAGTACTTC	CASSQPLGSYEQYF
-	TRBV28	TRBJ2-7	many	TGTGCCAGCAGTTCTGCTAGCGTCTCCTACGAGCAGTACTTC	CASSSASVSYEQYF
-	TRBV5-1	TRBJ2-7	many	TGCGCCAGCAGCTTGGGACAGAAGATAACCTACGAGCAGTACTTC	CASSLGQKITYEQYF
-	TRBV19	TRBJ1-2	-	TGTGCCAGTAGTATATACACCGGGACAAACTATGGCTACACCTTC	CASSIYTGTNYGYTF
TRBD1	TRBV5-1	TRBJ2-5	many	TGCGCCAGCAGCACGACAGGGGAGACCCAGTACTTC	CASSTTGETQYF
TRBD1	TRBV5-5	TRBJ2-2	-	TGTGCCAGCAGCTCAGGGACAGGTCACACCGGGGAGCTGTTTTTT	CASSSGTGHTGELFF
TRBD1	TRBV20-1	TRBJ2-2	-	TGCAGTGCCCAACGACAGGGGGCTACCGGGGAGCTGTTTTTT	CSAQRQGATGELFF
-	TRBV6-9	TRBJ2-5	-	TGTGCCAGCAGTTTTTCGGCGACCCAGTACTTC	CASSFSATQYF
TRBD1	TRBV12-3/TRBV12-4	TRBJ1-5	many	TGTGCCAGCAGTTTAAGGGCAGGGGGTGAGCCCCAGCATTTT	CASSLRAGGEPQHF
-	TRBV11-3	TRBJ2-5	many	TGTGCCAGCAGCCGGGGTCAGTACCAAGAGACCCAGTACTTC	CASSRGQYQETQYF
TRBD1	TRBV20-1	TRBJ1-6	many	TGCAGTGCTAGGGACAGGGCTAATTCACCCCTCCACTTT	CSARDRANSPLHF
TRBD2	TRBV20-1	TRBJ2-5	many	TGCAGTGTAACCATACGGGAGGGCCGGTGGGAGACCCAGTACTTC	CSVTIREGRWETQYF
-	TRBV6-1	TRBJ2-5	-	TGTGCCAGCAGCCCGGACACTCGTGTTGGGGAGACCCAGTACTTC	CASSPDTRVGETQYF
-	TRBV6-1	TRBJ2-7	many	TGTGCCAGCAGTGAAGTGGGGACCTACGGCGCCTACGAGCAGTACTTC	CASSEVGTYGAYEQYF
-	TRBV27	TRBJ1-5	many	TGTGCCAGCAGACAGGGACGAACCAATCAGCCCCAGCATTTT	CASRQGRTNQPQHF
-	TRBV7-8	TRBJ1-2	many	TGTGCCAGCAGCAAAACGACAGTGAACTATGGCTACACCTTC	CASSKTTVNYGYTF
-	TRBV12-3/TRBV12-4	TRBJ1-2	-	TGTGTCTCCGGGGAGTACAACTATGGCTACACCTTC	CVSGEYNYGYTF
-	TRBV12-3/TRBV12-4	TRBJ2-2	few	TGTGCCAGCAGGTCCCCCGGGGAGCTGTTTTTT	CASRSPGELFF
-	TRBV10-3	TRBJ1-2	many	TGTGCCATCACACAGACAGTTAACTATGGCTACACCTTC	CAITQTVNYGYTF
TRBD1	TRBV9	TRBJ1-2	many	TGTGCCAGCAGCGAGGAGTTCGGCAGGGGGAATGGCTACACCTTC	CASSEEFGRGNGYTF
-	TRBV18	TRBJ2-5	-	TGTGCCAGCTCACCAGGCTTGGGAGAAGAGACCCAGTACTTC	CASSPGLGEETQYF
TRBD1	TRBV11-2	TRBJ2-7	many	TGTGCCAGCAGCTTCCTCCGGGACAGATCCTACGAGCAGTACTTC	CASSFLRDRSYEQYF
TRBD1	TRBV6-1	TRBJ1-4	-	TGTGCCAGCAGGGGGGTGGGGGACAGGGTTGAAAAACTGTTTTTT	CASRGVGDRVEKLFF
TRBD2	TRBV28	TRBJ2-7	many	TGTGCCAGCAGGAGGACTAGCGGGCGATACGAGCAGTACTTC	CASRRTSGRYEQYF
-	TRBV6-2/TRBV6-3	TRBJ2-7	-	TGTGCCAGCAGGCCGGCCCAGGTGAACTCCTACGAGCAGTACTTC	CASRPAQVNSYEQYF
TRBD1	TRBV11-2	TRBJ2-7	many	TGTGCCAGCAGCTTAGAGGCCGGGACAGACTACGAGCAGTACTTC	CASSLEAGTDYEQYF
-	TRBV6-1	TRBJ1-2	-	TGTGCCAGCAGCCCGGGCCTGGGGAAGGTCCGTAACTATGGCTACACCTTC	CASSPGLGKVRNYGYTF
-	TRBV7-2	TRBJ1-1	-	TGTGCCAGCAGCTTAGAAGGCAGCCGGAACACTGAAGCTTTCTTT	CASSLEGSRNTEAFF
-	TRBV6-2/TRBV6-3	TRBJ1-1	-	TGTGCCAGCAATACACCTAGGGTGAACATGAACACTGAAGCTTTCTTT	CASNTPRVNMNTEAFF
-	TRBV6-1	TRBJ1-6	-	TGTGCCAGCATATGGGCAGATAATTCACCCCTCCACTTT	CASIWADNSPLHF
-	TRBV11-2	TRBJ1-5	many	TGTGCCAGCAGCTCGGAGGGCGGTGGTGGTCCCAATCAGCCCCAGCATTTT	CASSSEGGGGPNQPQHF
-	TRBV7-3	TRBJ1-1	many	TGTGCCAGCAGCTTTGGTTTCGGCAGCGAAGCTTTCTTT	CASSFGFGSEAFF
-	TRBV9	TRBJ1-1	many	TGTGCCAGCAGCGTAGAGGGGGGCGGGGGCGCCCGCACTGAAGCTTTCTTT	CASSVEGGGGARTEAFF